This entry is about one T cell receptor beta chain. Its antigen is not known. V shed 6 bases and J shed 6 bases, with 23 bases lying between them. Germline loops: CDR1 SNHLY, CDR2 FYNNEI. CDR3 length equals 16 residues. Documented time point: week 35, safety follow-up. Every vaccine dose comprised 300 ug of mutant IDH1 20-mer peptide plus topical imiquimod. The sample is drawn from a study of a mutant IDH1 vaccine in newly diagnosed glioma. Findings and caveats of the study: Among patients, around 93% showed immune responses induced by the vaccine. Whatever changes occurred in top peripheral T cell clonotypes seemed unrelated to pseudoprogression.

Method: immunoSEQ multiplex PCR; TCRdb's copy keeps in-frame clones and lacks some. The table has 45,000 to 60,000 clones, more than 70% seen once. The sequence came from a woman aged 40-49 years with glioma. The source was PBMCs, collected from a glioma patient whose treatment included an IDH1 peptide vaccine. The chain carries TRBV2 and TRBJ2-5; weak D call: TRBD1 (5 bases). CDR3 DNA sequence: TGTGCCAGCAGCGGATTATCGACCAGGGCGATAAAGACCCAGTACTTC. Encoded protein: CASSGLSTRAIKTQYF.